This TCR beta chain was identified during a study of CD8 T cells in ankylosing spondylitis. Overall study findings and caveats: The study identified a TCR beta motif of 7 or 8 highly homologous variants that appeared characteristic of ankylosing spondylitis blood. Some motif variants were previously reported in reactive arthritis synovial fluid and blood. The clones that were linked to disease were reported to be significantly enriched in matched synovial fluid samples from ankylosing spondylitis patients.

TCRdb redid the calling of the 5' RACE reads with MiXCR, one entry per CDR3 protein. The sample includes over 600,000 distinct CDR3 sequences, over 15% of them seen just once. A word on this clonotype: Its target is unknown.

This CDR3 is 15 amino acids long. The ends lost 5 bases at V and 6 bases at J; junction bases unmatched: 9. This TCR was recovered from a male donor with ankylosing spondylitis. Sequenced sample: blood, either unsorted or a sorted T cell fraction (not recorded which). The chain combines TRBV12-3 or TRBV12-4 with TRBJ2-1; 8 positions agree with TRBD2. The CDR3 DNA reads TGTGCCAGCAGTATAAGACCCGGGACTAGCAATGAGCAGTTCTTC. It translates to CASSIRPGTSNEQFF.